These 14 T cell receptor beta chains originate from one sample sequenced in a study of CD8 T cells in ankylosing spondylitis. TCRdb re-analysed the 5' RACE reads in MiXCR, keeping a single row per CDR3 protein. Of some 130,000 distinct CDR3 sequences in the sample, about a tenth were seen once. Specimen: blood, either unsorted or a sorted T cell fraction (not recorded which). The receptors shown here come from a male donor with ankylosing spondylitis or in good health (not recorded which).

This clonotype was counted many times. The rearrangement links TRBV20-1 to TRBJ2-7; TRBD2 matches 8 bases. Unmatched junction bases numbered 7, after V lost 6 bases and J lost 3 bases. CDR1 and CDR2 from the germline V gene are DFQATT and SNEGSKA (reference sequence). The CDR3 covers 13 residues. CDR3 region: CSAAGGRNYEQYF. The DNA of the CDR3 is TGCAGTGCGGCGGGAGGCCGGAACTACGAGCAGTACTTC.

This clonotype was detected many times. The chain couples TRBV20-1 to TRBJ2-4; 9 nucleotides align to TRBD2. Germline-derived CDR1 and CDR2 are DFQATT and SNEGSKA (reference sequence). This CDR3 spans 13 amino acids. V shed 4 bases and J 8 bases; nucleotides not matched to a gene: 6. The CDR3 loop is CSATTAGGDIQYF. The CDR3 DNA is TGCAGTGCTACGACAGCGGGGGGTGACATTCAGTACTTC.

This clonotype was observed at least ten times. The chain couples TRBV20-1 to TRBJ2-1; TRBD2 matches 10 bases. The CDR3 extends over 13 amino acids. Losses at the gene ends were 5 bases for V and 7 bases for J; bases not matched to a gene: 5. Per the germline V gene, CDR1 is DFQATT and CDR2 is SNEGSKA (reference sequence). DNA of the CDR3: TGCAGTGCTTACAGGACTAGCGGTAATGAGCAGTTCTTC. It codes for CSAYRTSGNEQFF.

There are many counts of this clonotype. The chain joins TRBV3-1 to TRBJ1-1; D uncertain. CDR3 length: 12 residues. Between the trimmed V and J ends, which lost 1 base and 11 bases, there was a span of 11 bases. Germline assignment: CDR1 LGHDT and CDR2 YNNKEL (reference sequence). The CDR3 nucleotides read TGTGCCAGCAGCCAAGGGGCCTCGGACGCTTTCTTT. It yields the protein CASSQGASDAFF.

As to this clonotype: Being one base from a much bigger clone, this may be a read error. The chain employs TRBV12-3 or TRBV12-4 and TRBJ2-1, with TRBD2 matching 12 bases. CDR3 length: 17 residues. The CDR3 spells CASSDTRLAGVFNEHFF. The CDR3 coding sequence is TGTGCCAGCAGTGATACTAGACTAGCGGGAGTTTTCAATGAGCACTTCTTC.

The gene calls are TRBV7-2 and TRBJ2-5; D is unresolved. Between the trimmed V and J ends, which lost 6 bases and 0 bases, there was a span of 11 bases. The CDR3 has 14 residues. Germline V gene data show CDR1 as SGHTA and CDR2 as FQGNSA. CDR3 sequence: CASSPAVNQETQYF. CDR3 nucleotide sequence: TGTGCCAGCAGTCCAGCAGTGAACCAAGAGACCCAGTACTTC.

In this sample, this clonotype turned up many times. V is TRBV20-1 and J is TRBJ2-3; unclear D gene. Trimming removed 3 bases at V and 4 bases at J, with 14 bases between. The CDR3 spans 14 residues. Germline CDR1 reads DFQATT; CDR2 reads SNEGSKA (reference sequence). As DNA, the CDR3 is TGCAGTGCTAGCCCTAGTATAGACCCAGATACGCAGTATTTT. Translating it yields CSASPSIDPDTQYF.

This clonotype was observed a few times. Here the CDR3 DNA reads TGTGCCAGCTCACCAGCTTCGTGGGAGACCCAGTACTTC. Translation gives CASSPASWETQYF. The chain is built from TRBV18 and TRBJ2-5; no clear D gene. This CDR3 has 13 residues. Per germline, CDR1 KGHSH and CDR2 LQKENI. The V end was cut by 2 bases, the J end by 5 bases, with 9 bases between. Combining the CDR3 with reference TRBV18 and TRBJ2-5 gives the whole variable domain NAGVMQNPRHLVRRRGQEARLRCSPMKGHSHVYWYRQLPEEGLKFMVYLQKENIIDESGMPKERFSAEFPKEGPSILRIQQVVRGDSAAYFCASSPASWETQYFGPGTRLLVL.

This clonotype came up a few times. V usage is TRBV7-2 and J usage is TRBJ2-5; D gene uncertain. Per germline, CDR1 SGHTA and CDR2 FQGNSA. This CDR3 has 15 residues. The germline V and J ends were trimmed by 5 bases and 4 bases, with 17 bases remaining between them. Here the CDR3 DNA reads TGTGCCAGCAGCCCTCTGAGGAGCGCGAGAGAGACCCAGTACTTC. This codes for CASSPLRSARETQYF.

As DNA, the CDR3 is TGCAGCGTTGAAGATGGGAGGGTCAGCTCCTACGAGCAGTACTTC. It codes for CSVEDGRVSSYEQYF. This chain links TRBV29-1 with TRBJ2-7, with 7 bases aligning to TRBD2. Germline CDR1 reads SQVTM; CDR2 reads ANQGSEA. This CDR3 contains 15 residues. Losses at the gene ends were 0 bases for V and 0 bases for J; bases not matched to a gene: 5.

This clonotype occurred many times. J is TRBJ1-3 and V is TRBV20-1, with D perhaps matching TRBD1 (6 bases). Germline CDR1 reads DFQATT; CDR2 reads SNEGSKA (reference sequence). V was clipped by 6 bases and J by 4 bases, with 19 bases between them. The CDR3 has 15 residues. Here the CDR3 DNA reads TGCAGTGCCCAGACAGGCGGCGATTGGGGAAACACCATATATTTT. Translating it yields CSAQTGGDWGNTIYF.

This clonotype was detected many times. V is TRBV5-1 and J is TRBJ2-5, with 9 bases that match TRBD1. Germline V gene lookup returns CDR1 SGHRS and CDR2 YFSETQ. V trimming: 7 bases; J trimming: 5 bases; junction bases outside the gene matches: 12. The CDR3 is made up of 15 amino acids. The CDR3 DNA follows: TGCGCCAGCGGACCCGGGACAGGGAGATCGGAGACCCAGTACTTC. Encoded protein: CASGPGTGRSETQYF.

This sequence joins TRBV4-2 and TRBJ2-4; TRBD2 matches at 10 bases. The V gene's germline CDR1 is LGHNA and CDR2 YNFKEQ. The CDR3 has 21 residues. Trimming at V came to 8 bases and at J to 7 bases, leaving 29 bases not matched to a gene. The CDR3 protein is CASGPAHLCWTSGPLWNIQYF. The DNA of the CDR3 is TGTGCCAGCGGCCCCGCACACCTATGCTGGACTAGCGGTCCGTTGTGGAACATTCAGTACTTC.

This clonotype was observed many times. The rearrangement joins TRBV29-1 to TRBJ2-1; 7 bases agree with TRBD1. Losses at the gene ends were 6 bases for V and 2 bases for J; bases not matched to a gene: 7. Germline V lookup: CDR1 SQVTM, CDR2 ANQGSEA. The CDR3 covers 14 residues. The CDR3 bases are TGCAGCGTAGCCGGGACAGATACCTACAATGAGCAGTTCTTC. This gives the protein CSVAGTDTYNEQFF.